A single T cell receptor beta chain is shown here with its context. The target antigen is unknown. TCRdb passed the RT-PCR reads through MiXCR, listing each CDR3 protein once. The repertoire has about 540,000 distinct CDR3 sequences, around a quarter of them found once; the top ten carry approximately 2.9%. This record comes from a study of response to subunit inactivated influenza vaccine. Findings and limits, study-wide: The authors suggested that few new T cells are recruited per seasonal influenza vaccination.

V lost 5 bases to trimming and J lost 11 bases, with 16 bases between them. This CDR3 is built from 13 residues. The same sample was also used in a study of T cells expressing NK-cell markers. This second study says: With UMIs, 5'RACE template switching was used to make TCR beta cDNA. HCMV seropositivity characterized most of the eight sequenced donors, and seronegativity one. Dominant NKG2C+ clonotypes accounted for 1.0-7.0% of CD8+ T cells in about six donors. What remained unclear was the HCMV specificity of expanded NKG2C+ T cell clones.

The specimen was CD4+ T cells sorted from PBMCs, collected 12 days after vaccination. This TCR came from a man in his fifties who received an inactivated influenza vaccine. This chain connects TRBV12-3 or TRBV12-4 to TRBJ1-5; D possibly corresponds to TRBD1 (6 bases). The CDR3 protein is CASSPDFEGAQHF. CDR3 coding DNA: TGTGCCAGCAGTCCCGACTTTGAGGGGGCCCAGCATTTT.